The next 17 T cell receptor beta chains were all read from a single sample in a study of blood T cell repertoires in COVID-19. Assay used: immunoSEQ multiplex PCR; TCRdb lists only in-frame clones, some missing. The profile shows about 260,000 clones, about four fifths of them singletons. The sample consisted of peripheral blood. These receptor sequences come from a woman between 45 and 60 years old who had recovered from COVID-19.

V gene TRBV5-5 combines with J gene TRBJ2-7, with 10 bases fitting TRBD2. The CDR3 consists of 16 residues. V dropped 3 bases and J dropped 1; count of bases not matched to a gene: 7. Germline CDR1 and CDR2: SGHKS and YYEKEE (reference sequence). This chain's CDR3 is CASSWNLAGGSYEQYF. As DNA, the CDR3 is TGTGCCAGCAGCTGGAATTTAGCGGGGGGATCCTACGAGCAGTACTTC.

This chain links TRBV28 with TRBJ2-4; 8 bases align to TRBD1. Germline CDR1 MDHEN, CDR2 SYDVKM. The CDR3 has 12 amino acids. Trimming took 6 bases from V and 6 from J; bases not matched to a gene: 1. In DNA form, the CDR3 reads TGTGCCAGCAGAGGACAGGGAAACATTCAGTACTTC. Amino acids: CASRGQGNIQYF. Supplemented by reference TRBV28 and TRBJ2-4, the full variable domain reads DVKVTQSSRYLVKRTGEKVFLECVQDMDHENMFWYRQDPGLGLRLIYFSYDVKMKEKGDIPEGYSVSREKKERFSLILESASTNQTSMYLCASRGQGNIQYFGAGTRLSVL.

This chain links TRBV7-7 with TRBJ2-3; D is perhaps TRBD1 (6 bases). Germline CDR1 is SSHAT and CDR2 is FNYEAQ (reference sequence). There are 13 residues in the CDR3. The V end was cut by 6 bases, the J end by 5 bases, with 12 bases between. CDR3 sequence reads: CASSQTGLDTQYF. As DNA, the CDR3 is TGTGCCAGCAGTCAGACAGGTTTAGATACGCAGTATTTT.

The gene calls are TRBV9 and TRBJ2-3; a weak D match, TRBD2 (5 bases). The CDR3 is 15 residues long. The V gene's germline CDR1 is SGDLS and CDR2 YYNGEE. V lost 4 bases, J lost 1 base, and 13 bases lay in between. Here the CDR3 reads CASSIRSVGTDTQYF. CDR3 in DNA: TGTGCCAGCAGCATACGTAGCGTGGGCACAGATACGCAGTATTTT.

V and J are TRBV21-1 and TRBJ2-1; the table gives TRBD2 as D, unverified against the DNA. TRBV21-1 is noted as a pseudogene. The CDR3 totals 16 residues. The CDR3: CASSKLTSGRGNEQFF. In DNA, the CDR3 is TGTGCCAGCAGCAAACTCACTAGCGGACGAGGCAATGAGCAGTTCTTC.

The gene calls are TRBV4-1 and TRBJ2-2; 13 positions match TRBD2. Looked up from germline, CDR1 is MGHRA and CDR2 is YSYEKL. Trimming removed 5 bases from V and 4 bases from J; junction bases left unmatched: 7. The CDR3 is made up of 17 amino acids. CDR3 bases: TGCGCCAGCAGCACCCCTACTAGCGGGAGGGGCACCGGGGAGCTGTTTTTT. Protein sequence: CASSTPTSGRGTGELFF.

DNA of the CDR3: TGTGCCACCAGTGATTTGCAAACTAGCGGGAACAATGAGCAGTTCTTC. Translated, it gives CATSDLQTSGNNEQFF. V is TRBV24-1 and J is TRBJ2-1, with 10 bases identical to TRBD2. The CDR3 length is 16 residues. Germline assignment: CDR1 KGHDR and CDR2 SFDVKD. With 0 bases clipped from V and 5 bases from J, the junction kept 3 bases outside the gene matches.

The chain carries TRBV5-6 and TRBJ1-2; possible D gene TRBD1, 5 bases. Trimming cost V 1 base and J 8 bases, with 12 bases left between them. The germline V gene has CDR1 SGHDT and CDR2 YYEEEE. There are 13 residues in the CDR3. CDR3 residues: CASSLSGPLGYTF. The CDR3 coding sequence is TGTGCCAGCAGCTTGTCAGGGCCGCTCGGCTACACCTTC.

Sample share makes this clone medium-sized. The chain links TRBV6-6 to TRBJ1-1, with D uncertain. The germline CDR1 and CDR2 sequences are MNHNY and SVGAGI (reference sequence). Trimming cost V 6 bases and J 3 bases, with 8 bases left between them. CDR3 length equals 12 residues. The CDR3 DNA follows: TGTGCCAGCAGCGCGGGGTACACTGAAGCTTTCTTT. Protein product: CASSAGYTEAFF.

In DNA, the CDR3 is TGTGCCAGCAGCAAAAGTACTAGCACAGATACGCAGTATTTT. This gives the protein CASSKSTSTDTQYF. The chain recombines TRBV6-2 or TRBV6-3 with TRBJ2-3; no clear D. Germline V lookup: CDR1 MNHEY, CDR2 SVGEGT. The V end was cut by 6 bases, the J end by 0 bases, with 10 bases between. The CDR3 covers 14 residues.

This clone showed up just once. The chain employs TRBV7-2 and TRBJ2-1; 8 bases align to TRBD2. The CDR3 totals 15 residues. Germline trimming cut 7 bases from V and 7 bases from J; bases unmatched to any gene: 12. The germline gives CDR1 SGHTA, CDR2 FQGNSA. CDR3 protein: CASTERLRGGNEQFF. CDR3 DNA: TGTGCCAGCACCGAGCGCCTACGGGGGGGTAATGAGCAGTTCTTC.

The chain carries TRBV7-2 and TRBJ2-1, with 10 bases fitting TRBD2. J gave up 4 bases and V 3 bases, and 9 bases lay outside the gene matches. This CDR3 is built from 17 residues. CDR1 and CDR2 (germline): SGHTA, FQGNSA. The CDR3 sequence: CASSFPGASGGYNEQFF. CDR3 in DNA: TGTGCCAGCAGCTTCCCCGGGGCTAGCGGGGGATACAATGAGCAGTTCTTC.

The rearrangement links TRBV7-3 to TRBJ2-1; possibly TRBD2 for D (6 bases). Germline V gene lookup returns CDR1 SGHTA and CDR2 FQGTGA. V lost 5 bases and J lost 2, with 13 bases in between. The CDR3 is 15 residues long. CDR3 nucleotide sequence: TGTGCCAGCAGCGTGGGGACTGGGACCTACAATGAGCAGTTCTTC. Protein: CASSVGTGTYNEQFF.

The CDR3 region has the DNA TGTGCCAGCAGTGCGTACAGGGGGGTGAACACTGAAGCTTTCTTT. Amino acids: CASSAYRGVNTEAFF. The chain links TRBV25-1 to TRBJ1-1; TRBD1 matches 8 bases. Looked up from germline, CDR1 is MGHDK and CDR2 is SYGVNS. CDR3 length: 15 amino acids. With V trimmed by 4 bases and J by 0 bases, 4 bases remained unmatched.

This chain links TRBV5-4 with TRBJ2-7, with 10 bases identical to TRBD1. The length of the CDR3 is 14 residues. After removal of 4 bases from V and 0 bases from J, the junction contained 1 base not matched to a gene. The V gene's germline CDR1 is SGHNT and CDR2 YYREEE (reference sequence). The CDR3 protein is CASSRDRGSYEQYF. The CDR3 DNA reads TGTGCCAGCAGCCGGGACAGGGGCTCCTACGAGCAGTACTTC. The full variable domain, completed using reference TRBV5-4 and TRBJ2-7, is ETGVTQSPTHLIKTRGQQVTLRCSSQSGHNTVSWYQQALGQGPQFIFQYYREEENGRGNFPPRFSGLQFPNYSSELNVNALELDDSALYLCASSRDRGSYEQYFGPGTRLTVT.

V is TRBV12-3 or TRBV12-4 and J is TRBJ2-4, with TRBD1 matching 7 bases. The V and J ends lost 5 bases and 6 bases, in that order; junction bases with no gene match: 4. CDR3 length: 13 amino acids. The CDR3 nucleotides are TGTGCCAGCAGTCTACAGGGGTCAAACATTCAGTACTTC. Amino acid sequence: CASSLQGSNIQYF.

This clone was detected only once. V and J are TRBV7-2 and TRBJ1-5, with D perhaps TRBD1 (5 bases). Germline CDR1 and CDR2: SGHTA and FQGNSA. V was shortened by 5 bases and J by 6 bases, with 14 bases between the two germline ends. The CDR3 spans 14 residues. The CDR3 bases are TGTGCCAGCAGCCCACAGGAACTCGGTCAGCCCCAGCATTTT. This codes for CASSPQELGQPQHF.